The 28 T cell receptor beta chains below all came from one sample that was sequenced in a study of T-cell reconstitution after alpha-beta-depleted transplantation in children. Using unique molecular identifiers, the investigators prepared the TCRbeta library. TCRdb used MiXCR to reprocess the PCR reads, holding one entry per CDR3 protein. The repertoire holds roughly 150,000 distinct CDR3 sequences, with roughly 10% as singletons. Sequencing was performed on PBMCs, taken before TCRalphabeta/CD19-depleted stem cell transplant. These receptors were collected from a boy aged 2 to 10 with acute myeloid leukemia, due to receive a stem cell transplant.

The V call is TRBV27, the J call TRBJ2-1; 10 nucleotides line up with TRBD2. There are 15 residues in the CDR3. V gave up 5 bases and J gave up 9 bases; unmatched junction bases: 10. Germline CDR1 reads MNHEY; CDR2 reads SMNVEV (reference sequence). As DNA, the CDR3 is TGTGCCAGCAGTGGGACGAGCGGGAGGGTCCCTGAGCAGTTCTTC. This encodes CASSGTSGRVPEQFF.

Note on this clonotype: This may be a read error, as it is one base from a much larger clone. V is TRBV7-9 and J is TRBJ2-7, with a possible D match to TRBD2 (7 bases). CDR1 and CDR2 from the germline V gene are SEHNR and FQNEAQ (reference sequence). The CDR3 is made up of 16 amino acids. The CDR3 nucleotides read TGTGCCAGCAGCCCAGAAGGGGGGGTGGCAGCTTACGACCAGTACGTC. Its translation: CASSPEGGVAAYDQYV.

This clonotype was seen ten or more times. The CDR3 DNA reads TGCAGTGCTCTGAATAGCAATCAGCCCCAGCATTTT. This sequence encodes CSALNSNQPQHF. The V gene is TRBV20-1, the J gene TRBJ1-5; D gene unclear. The CDR3 covers 12 residues. From germline, CDR1 is DFQATT and CDR2 SNEGSKA (reference sequence). V was shortened by 5 bases and J by 0 bases, with 5 bases between the two germline ends.

This clonotype showed up many times. This chain links TRBV27 with TRBJ2-7; D tentatively fits TRBD1 or TRBD2 (5 bases each). CDR1 MNHEY and CDR2 SMNVEV come from the germline V gene (reference sequence). The CDR3 is made up of 14 amino acids. V dropped 5 bases and J dropped 2 bases, with 13 bases sitting between them. CDR3 DNA: TGTGCCAGCAGTGTAAGGACGGGGCCCTACGAGCAGTACGTC. Amino acids: CASSVRTGPYEQYV.

This clonotype appeared many times. The chain carries TRBV12-3 or TRBV12-4 and TRBJ2-7; the D gene is possibly TRBD1 (5 bases). The V end was cut by 4 bases, the J end by 3 bases, with 10 bases between. The CDR3 spans 13 residues. The CDR3 sequence: CASSSDMGYEQYV. Written as DNA, the CDR3 is TGTGCCAGCAGTTCGGACATGGGCTACGAGCAGTACGTC.

The V gene is TRBV2, the J gene TRBJ2-7; possible D gene TRBD2, 6 bases. Looked up from germline, CDR1 is SNHLY and CDR2 is FYNNEI. The germline V and J ends were trimmed by 8 bases and 3 bases, with 17 bases remaining between them. This CDR3 region has 14 residues. The DNA for the CDR3 is TGTGCCAGCGGGCCCGGGACTCTTAACTACGAGCAGTACTTC. Translation gives CASGPGTLNYEQYF.

In its sample, this clonotype was seen many times. The V gene is TRBV5-1, the J gene TRBJ2-7; TRBD2 matches at 16 bases. Germline lookup yields CDR1 SGHRS and CDR2 YFSETQ. This CDR3 spans 15 amino acids. V trimming: 4 bases; J trimming: 6 bases; junction bases outside the gene matches: 4. CDR3: CASSPGLAGGPEQYF. DNA of the CDR3: TGCGCCAGCAGCCCGGGACTAGCGGGAGGGCCCGAGCAGTACTTC.

This clonotype has just a few counts. V gene TRBV7-9 combines with J gene TRBJ2-2; TRBD2 might be the D (6 bases). The V and J ends lost 10 bases and 3 bases respectively, with 15 bases between them. Germline V gives CDR1 SEHNR, CDR2 FQNEAQ (reference sequence). The length of the CDR3 is 14 residues. CDR3 in amino acids: CANPISGYTGELFF. The CDR3, as DNA: TGTGCCAACCCAATAAGCGGGTACACCGGGGAGCTGTTTTTT.

The table lists this clonotype with many counts. V and J are TRBV12-3 or TRBV12-4 and TRBJ2-5; 8 positions match TRBD1. This CDR3 is 15 amino acids long. J gave up 4 bases and V 5 bases, and 9 bases lay outside the gene matches. CDR3 DNA sequence: TGTGCCAGCAGTGCCCCAGGGGGCGCAGGAGAGACCCAGTACTTC. The encoded protein is CASSAPGGAGETQYF.

The sample holds many counts of this clonotype. This chain joins TRBV20-1 and TRBJ2-1; TRBD2 might be the D (6 bases). This CDR3 region has 13 residues. V lost 6 bases and J lost 8, with 17 bases in between. Germline V CDR1 and CDR2: DFQATT, SNEGSKA (reference sequence). CDR3 bases: TGCAGTGCGGGTCGGGCGGGACTCGATGAGCAGTTCTTC. Translating it yields CSAGRAGLDEQFF.

Ten or more counts support this clonotype. The V gene is TRBV28, the J gene TRBJ1-5; 7 nucleotides match TRBD1. This CDR3 comprises 15 residues. V was pared by 4 bases and J by 4 bases, with 7 bases of the junction left unmatched. Germline V gives CDR1 MDHEN, CDR2 SYDVKM. In nucleotides, the CDR3 is TGTGCCAGCAGTTCCCCCGCAGGGGGTAATCAGCCCCAGCATTTT. Its protein is CASSSPAGGNQPQHF.

This clonotype was counted ten times or more. The chain combines TRBV6-1 with TRBJ2-3; TRBD1 might be the D (6 bases). The CDR3 runs to 14 residues. The ends were cut back, 6 bases at V and 3 bases at J, with 13 bases in the middle. In germline, CDR1 is MNHNS, CDR2 SASEGT. CDR3 in amino acids: CASSVRQETDTQYF. CDR3 DNA: TGTGCCAGCAGCGTAAGACAGGAAACAGATACGCAGTATTTT.

This clonotype was found many times. The gene calls are TRBV20-1 and TRBJ1-1; no firm D call. The CDR3 covers 13 residues. V lost 4 bases and J 2 bases, leaving 11 bases between the germline ends. Germline V gene sequence: CDR1 DFQATT, CDR2 SNEGSKA (reference sequence). The CDR3: CSAIDSANTEAFF. The CDR3 bases are TGCAGTGCTATCGATTCAGCAAACACTGAAGCTTTCTTT.

This clonotype showed up many times. The chain carries TRBV10-2 and TRBJ2-3, with 11 bases matching TRBD2. Per germline, CDR1 WSHSY and CDR2 SAAADI. The V segment lost 8 bases and the J segment 4 bases; nucleotides outside the gene matches: 5. The CDR3 is 14 amino acids. CDR3 coding DNA: TGCGCCAGCGATACTAGCGGGGGACCAGATACGCAGTATTTT. It is translated as CASDTSGGPDTQYF.

This clonotype occurred many times. J is TRBJ2-2 and V is TRBV5-1; no clear D. The CDR3 is 15 residues long. In germline, CDR1 is SGHRS, CDR2 YFSETQ. V dropped 0 bases and J dropped 6 bases, with 12 bases sitting between them. The CDR3 here is CASSLVRNGAGELFF. The CDR3 bases are TGCGCCAGCAGCTTGGTCAGGAATGGAGCCGGGGAGCTGTTTTTT.

This clonotype was counted ten times or more. The genes are TRBV4-1 and TRBJ1-1; D uncertain. Germline CDR1 reads MGHRA; CDR2 reads YSYEKL. V was pared by 1 base and J by 3 bases, with 9 bases between. This CDR3 contains 14 residues. This chain's CDR3 is CASSQVRRHTEAFF. CDR3 in DNA: TGCGCCAGCAGCCAAGTTCGGCGGCACACTGAAGCTTTCTTT.

This clonotype was observed many times. This chain uses TRBV29-1 with TRBJ2-1; 15 bases are shared with TRBD2. The germline V gene has CDR1 SQVTM and CDR2 ANQGSEA. V shed 8 bases, J shed 10 bases, and the junction held 9 bases outside the gene matches. There are 14 residues in the CDR3. The CDR3, as DNA: TGCAGCACGGCTGGGACTAGCGGGAGGATAGAGCAGTTCTTC. Amino acid sequence: CSTAGTSGRIEQFF.

This clonotype was picked up many times. The chain uses TRBV7-8 and TRBJ2-1; D remains ambiguous. Per germline, CDR1 SGHVS and CDR2 FQNEAQ. The germline V and J ends were trimmed by 3 bases and 0 bases, with 12 bases remaining between them. The CDR3 length is 16 residues. The CDR3 region is CASSFTQEFSYNEQFF. The CDR3 DNA follows: TGTGCCAGCAGCTTCACCCAGGAGTTCTCCTACAATGAGCAGTTCTTC.

This clonotype has at least ten counts. The chain carries TRBV28 and TRBJ1-1, with a weak D call TRBD1 (6 bases). The V gene lost 5 bases and the J gene lost 7 bases, with 17 bases spanning the gap. Germline loops: CDR1 MDHEN, CDR2 SYDVKM. The CDR3 sequence is 14 residues long. The CDR3 sequence is CASSPTPGQNEAFF. CDR3 DNA: TGTGCCAGCAGTCCCACCCCCGGACAGAATGAAGCTTTCTTT.

In its sample, this clonotype was seen many times. The chain employs TRBV4-1 and TRBJ2-3; the match to TRBD2 covers 9 bases. V lost 3 bases, J lost 1 base, and 20 bases stayed unmatched. Germline V gives CDR1 MGHRA, CDR2 YSYEKL. The length of the CDR3 is 21 residues. The CDR3 nucleotides are TGCGCCAGCAGCCAGACCGCTCTAGCGCGCTTGGAGCGGGGGGGCACAGATACGCAGTATTTT. Translating gives CASSQTALARLERGGTDTQYF.

In its sample, this clonotype was seen many times. The rearrangement joins TRBV29-1 to TRBJ2-1; TRBD1 aligns across 7 bases. CDR1 and CDR2 (germline): SQVTM, ANQGSEA. The J segment lost 0 bases and the V segment lost 8 bases, leaving 13 bases of the junction unmatched. This CDR3 has 16 amino acids. This CDR3 is CSSLNRQGSSYNEQFF. The CDR3 DNA reads TGCAGCTCGTTGAATAGACAGGGAAGCTCCTACAATGAGCAGTTCTTC.

This clonotype was observed many times. This chain joins TRBV20-1 and TRBJ2-7; a possible D gene is TRBD2 (6 bases). Germline-derived CDR1 and CDR2 are DFQATT and SNEGSKA (reference sequence). This CDR3 is 13 amino acids long. Trimming removed 1 base at V and 5 bases at J, with 12 bases between. CDR3 bases: TGCAGTGCTAGAGGTCTAGCGTGGGACGAGCAGTACTTC. Translated, it gives CSARGLAWDEQYF.

This clonotype has just a few counts. This chain links TRBV29-1 with TRBJ2-1; 11 bases align to TRBD2. Per germline, CDR1 SQVTM and CDR2 ANQGSEA. J lost 6 bases, V lost 2 bases, and 3 bases had no gene match. There are 14 residues in the CDR3. The CDR3 nucleotides read TGCAGCGTTGAATTAGCGGGAGGGTTCAATGAGCAGTTCTTC. It is translated as CSVELAGGFNEQFF.

This clonotype was picked up many times. The J gene is TRBJ1-1, the V gene TRBV12-3 or TRBV12-4; TRBD1 matches at 9 bases. This CDR3 has 14 residues. The V and J ends lost 5 bases and 5 bases, in that order; junction bases with no gene match: 6. The CDR3 DNA reads as TGTGCCAGCAGTGGGACAGGGCAGGGTACTGAAGCTTTCTTT. It codes for CASSGTGQGTEAFF.

This clonotype was picked up many times. The genes are TRBV14 and TRBJ2-2; D remains unclear. CDR3 size: 13 residues. CDR1 is SGHDN, CDR2 FVKESK, per germline. V lost 5 bases, J lost 5 bases, and 9 bases lay in between. CDR3 DNA: TGTGCCAGCAGCTATATATGGACCGGGGAGCTGTTTTTT. Translating gives CASSYIWTGELFF. Combining the CDR3 with reference TRBV14 and TRBJ2-2 gives the whole variable domain EAGVTQFPSHSVIEKGQTVTLRCDPISGHDNLYWYRRVMGKEIKFLLHFVKESKQDESGMPNNRFLAERTGGTYSTLKVQPAELEDSGVYFCASSYIWTGELFFGEGSRLTVL.

In its sample, this clonotype was seen many times. The V and J genes are TRBV5-1 and TRBJ2-5; the D is unclear. The V end lost 2 bases, the J end lost 5 bases, and 10 bases lay between the germline ends. This CDR3 is built from 13 residues. Germline-derived CDR1 and CDR2 are SGHRS and YFSETQ. The CDR3 reads CASSLTLRETQYF. The CDR3 DNA reads as TGCGCCAGCAGCTTAACCCTCAGGGAGACCCAGTACTTC.

CDR3 sequence: CASSYGRRTHYYGYTF. The CDR3 nucleotides read TGTGCCAGCAGTTACGGCCGGAGGACACACTACTATGGCTACACCTTC. This chain links TRBV6-2 or TRBV6-3 with TRBJ1-2; possible D gene TRBD1, 5 bases. V shed 2 bases and J shed 3 bases, with 16 bases lying between them. Germline V lookup: CDR1 MNHEY, CDR2 SVGEGT. This CDR3 has 16 residues.

This clonotype was counted ten times or more. The V call is TRBV20-1, the J call TRBJ2-3; D unclear. This CDR3 has 13 amino acids. CDR1 and CDR2 from the germline V gene are DFQATT and SNEGSKA (reference sequence). CDR3: CSPYSGSTDTQYF. CDR3 nucleotide sequence: TGCAGCCCTTACTCTGGGTCCACAGATACGCAGTATTTT.